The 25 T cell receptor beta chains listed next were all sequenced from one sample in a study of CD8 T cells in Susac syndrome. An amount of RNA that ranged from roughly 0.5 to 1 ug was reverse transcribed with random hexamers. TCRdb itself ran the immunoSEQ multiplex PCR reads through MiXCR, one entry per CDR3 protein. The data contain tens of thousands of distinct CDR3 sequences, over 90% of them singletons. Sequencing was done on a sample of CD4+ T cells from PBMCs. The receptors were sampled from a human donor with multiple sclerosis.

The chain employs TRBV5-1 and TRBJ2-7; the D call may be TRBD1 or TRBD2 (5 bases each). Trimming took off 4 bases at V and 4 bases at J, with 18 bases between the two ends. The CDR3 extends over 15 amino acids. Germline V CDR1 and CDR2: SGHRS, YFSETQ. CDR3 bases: TGCGCCAGCAGCACCGGGGACCGATTATATTACGAGCAGTACTTC. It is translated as CASSTGDRLYYEQYF.

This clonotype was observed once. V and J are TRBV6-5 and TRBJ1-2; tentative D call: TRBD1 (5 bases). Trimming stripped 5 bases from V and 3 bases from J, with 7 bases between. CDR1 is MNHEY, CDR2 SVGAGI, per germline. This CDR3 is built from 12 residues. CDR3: CASSAGHYGYTF. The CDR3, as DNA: TGTGCCAGCAGTGCGGGGCACTATGGCTACACCTTC.

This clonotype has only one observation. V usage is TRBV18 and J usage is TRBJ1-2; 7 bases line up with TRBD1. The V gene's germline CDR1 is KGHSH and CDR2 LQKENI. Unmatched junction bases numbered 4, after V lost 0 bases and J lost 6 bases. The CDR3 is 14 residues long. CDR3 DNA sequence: TGTGCCAGCTCACCACCGCCGACAGGGAATGGCTACACCTTC. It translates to CASSPPPTGNGYTF.

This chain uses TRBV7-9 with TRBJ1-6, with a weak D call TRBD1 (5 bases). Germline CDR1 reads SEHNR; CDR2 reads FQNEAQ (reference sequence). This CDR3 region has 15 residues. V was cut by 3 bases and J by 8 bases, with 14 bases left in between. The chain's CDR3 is CASSLRQGVDSPLHF. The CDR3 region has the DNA TGTGCCAGCAGCTTGAGGCAGGGAGTTGATTCACCCCTCCACTTT.

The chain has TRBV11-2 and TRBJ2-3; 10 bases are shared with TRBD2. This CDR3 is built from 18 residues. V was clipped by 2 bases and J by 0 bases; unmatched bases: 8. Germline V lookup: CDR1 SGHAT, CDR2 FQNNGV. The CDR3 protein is CASSLISGGARSTDTQYF. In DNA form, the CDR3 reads TGTGCCAGCAGCTTAATAAGCGGGGGGGCCCGAAGCACAGATACGCAGTATTTT.

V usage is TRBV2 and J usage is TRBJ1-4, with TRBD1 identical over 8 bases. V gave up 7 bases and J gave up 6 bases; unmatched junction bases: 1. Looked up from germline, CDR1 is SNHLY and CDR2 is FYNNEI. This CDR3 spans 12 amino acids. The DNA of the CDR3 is TGTGCCAGCACGGACAGGGATGAAAAACTGTTTTTT. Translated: CASTDRDEKLFF.

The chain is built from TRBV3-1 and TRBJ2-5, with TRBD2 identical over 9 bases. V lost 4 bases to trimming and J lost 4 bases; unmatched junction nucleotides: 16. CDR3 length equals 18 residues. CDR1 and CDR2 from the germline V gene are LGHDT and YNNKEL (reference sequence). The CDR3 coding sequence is TGTGCCAGCAGCCCCATTTATGGCGGGGGGGCGACGGCAGAGACCCAGTACTTC. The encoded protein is CASSPIYGGGATAETQYF.

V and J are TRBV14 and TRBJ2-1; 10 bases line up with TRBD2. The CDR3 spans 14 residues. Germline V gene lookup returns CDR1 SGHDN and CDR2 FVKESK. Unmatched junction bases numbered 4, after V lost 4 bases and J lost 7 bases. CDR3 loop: CASSPTSGLNEQFF. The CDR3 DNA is TGTGCCAGCAGCCCGACTAGCGGGTTAAATGAGCAGTTCTTC.

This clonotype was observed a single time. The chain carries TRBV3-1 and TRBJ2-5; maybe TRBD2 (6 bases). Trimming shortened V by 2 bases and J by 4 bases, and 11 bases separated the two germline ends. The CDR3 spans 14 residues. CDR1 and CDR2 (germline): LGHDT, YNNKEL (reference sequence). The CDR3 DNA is TGTGCCAGCAGCCAACGCTCGGGGGTAGAGACCCAGTACTTC. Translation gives CASSQRSGVETQYF.

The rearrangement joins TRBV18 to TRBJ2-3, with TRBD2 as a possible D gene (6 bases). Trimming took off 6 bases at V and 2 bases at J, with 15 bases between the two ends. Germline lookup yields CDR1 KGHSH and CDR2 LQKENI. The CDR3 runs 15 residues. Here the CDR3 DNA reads TGTGCCAGCTCTCAACGGAGGGCAAACACAGATACGCAGTATTTT. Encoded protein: CASSQRRANTDTQYF.

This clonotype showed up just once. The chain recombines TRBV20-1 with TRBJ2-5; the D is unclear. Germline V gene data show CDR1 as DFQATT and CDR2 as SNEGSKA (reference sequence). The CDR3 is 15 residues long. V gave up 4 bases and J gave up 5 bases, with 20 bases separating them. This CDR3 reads CSATSPPGPGETQYF. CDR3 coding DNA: TGCAGTGCTACCTCCCCCCCGGGCCCCGGGGAGACCCAGTACTTC.

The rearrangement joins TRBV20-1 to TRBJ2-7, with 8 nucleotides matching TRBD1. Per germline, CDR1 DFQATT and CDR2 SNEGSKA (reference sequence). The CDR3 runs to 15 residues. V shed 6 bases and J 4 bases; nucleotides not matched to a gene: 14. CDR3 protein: CSANDRGRVGYEQYF. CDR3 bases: TGCAGTGCCAACGACAGGGGCCGAGTGGGGTACGAGCAGTACTTC.

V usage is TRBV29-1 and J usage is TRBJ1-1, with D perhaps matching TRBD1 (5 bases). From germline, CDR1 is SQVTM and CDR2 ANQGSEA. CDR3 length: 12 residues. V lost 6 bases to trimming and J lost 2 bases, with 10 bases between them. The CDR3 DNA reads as TGCAGCGTGAGTGGACATAACACTGAAGCTTTCTTT. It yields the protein CSVSGHNTEAFF.

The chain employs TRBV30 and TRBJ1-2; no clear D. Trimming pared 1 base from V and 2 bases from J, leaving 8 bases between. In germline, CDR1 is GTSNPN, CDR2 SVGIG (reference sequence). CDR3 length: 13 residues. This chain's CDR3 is CAWSDQENYGYTF. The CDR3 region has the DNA TGTGCCTGGAGTGATCAGGAGAACTATGGCTACACCTTC. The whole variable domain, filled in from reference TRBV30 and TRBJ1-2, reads SQTIHQWPATLVQPVGSPLSLECTVEGTSNPNLYWYRQAAGRGLQLLFYSVGIGQISSEVPQNLSASRPQDRQFILSSKKLLLSDSGFYLCAWSDQENYGYTFGSGTRLTVV.

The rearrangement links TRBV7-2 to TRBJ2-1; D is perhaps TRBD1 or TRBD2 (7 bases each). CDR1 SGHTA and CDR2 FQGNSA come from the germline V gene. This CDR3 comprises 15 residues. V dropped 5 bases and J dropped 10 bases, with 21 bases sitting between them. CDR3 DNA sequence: TGTGCCAGCAGCCCCCCAGGGGGGGGCTTAAGAGAGCAGTTCTTC. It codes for CASSPPGGGLREQFF.

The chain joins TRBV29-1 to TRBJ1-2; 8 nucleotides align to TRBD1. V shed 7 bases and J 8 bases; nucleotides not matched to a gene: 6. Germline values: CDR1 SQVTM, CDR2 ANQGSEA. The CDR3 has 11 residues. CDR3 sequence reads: CSARQGSGYTF. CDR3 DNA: TGCAGCGCCAGACAGGGGTCCGGCTACACCTTC.

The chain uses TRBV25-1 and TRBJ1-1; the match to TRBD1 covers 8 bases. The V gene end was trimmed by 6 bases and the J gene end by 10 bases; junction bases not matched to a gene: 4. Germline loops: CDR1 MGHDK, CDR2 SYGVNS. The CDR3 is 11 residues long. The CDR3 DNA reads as TGTGCCAGCAGCTCAGGGGGCCCAGCTTTCTTT. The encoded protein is CASSSGGPAFF.

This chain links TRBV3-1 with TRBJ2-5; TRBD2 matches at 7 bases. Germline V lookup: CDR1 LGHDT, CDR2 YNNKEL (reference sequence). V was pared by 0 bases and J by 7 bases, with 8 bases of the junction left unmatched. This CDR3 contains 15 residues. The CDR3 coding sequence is TGTGCCAGCAGCCAAGAGAAAGTCGGCGGGGGGACCCAGTACTTC. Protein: CASSQEKVGGGTQYF.

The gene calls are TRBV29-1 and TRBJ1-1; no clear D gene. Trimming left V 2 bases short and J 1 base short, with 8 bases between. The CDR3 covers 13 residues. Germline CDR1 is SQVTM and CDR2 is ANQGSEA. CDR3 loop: CSVEYGENTEAFF. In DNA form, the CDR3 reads TGCAGCGTTGAATATGGGGAGAACACTGAAGCTTTCTTT.

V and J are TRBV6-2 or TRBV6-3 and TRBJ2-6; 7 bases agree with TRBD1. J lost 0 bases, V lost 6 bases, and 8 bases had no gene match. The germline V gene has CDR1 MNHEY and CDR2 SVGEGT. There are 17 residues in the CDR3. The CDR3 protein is CASSSDRAPSGANVLTF. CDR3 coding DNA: TGTGCCAGCAGCTCTGACAGGGCCCCCTCTGGGGCCAACGTCCTGACTTTC.

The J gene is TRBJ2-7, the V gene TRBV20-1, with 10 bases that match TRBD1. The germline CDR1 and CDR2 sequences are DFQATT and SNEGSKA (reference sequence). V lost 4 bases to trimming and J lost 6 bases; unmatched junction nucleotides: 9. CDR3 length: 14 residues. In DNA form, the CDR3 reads TGCAGTGCTATACTGGGGACAGGGGTGCGCGAGCAGTACTTC. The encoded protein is CSAILGTGVREQYF.

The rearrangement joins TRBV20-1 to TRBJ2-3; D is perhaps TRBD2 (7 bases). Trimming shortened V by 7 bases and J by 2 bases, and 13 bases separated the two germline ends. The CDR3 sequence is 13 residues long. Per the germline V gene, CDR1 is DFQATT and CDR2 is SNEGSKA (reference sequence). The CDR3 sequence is CSGTGGPTDTQYF. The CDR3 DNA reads TGCAGTGGGACGGGGGGCCCCACAGATACGCAGTATTTT.

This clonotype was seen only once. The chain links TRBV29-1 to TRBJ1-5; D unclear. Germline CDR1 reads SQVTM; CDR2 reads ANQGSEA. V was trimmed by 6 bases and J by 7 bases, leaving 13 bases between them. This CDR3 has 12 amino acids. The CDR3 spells CSVAAPNQPQHF. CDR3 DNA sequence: TGCAGCGTGGCCGCGCCGAACCAGCCCCAGCATTTT.

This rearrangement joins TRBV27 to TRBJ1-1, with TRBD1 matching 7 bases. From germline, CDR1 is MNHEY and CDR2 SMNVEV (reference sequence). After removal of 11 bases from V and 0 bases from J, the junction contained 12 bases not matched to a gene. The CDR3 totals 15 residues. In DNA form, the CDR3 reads TGTGCCGTACCAAATCCGGACAGGATGAACACTGAAGCTTTCTTT. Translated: CAVPNPDRMNTEAFF.

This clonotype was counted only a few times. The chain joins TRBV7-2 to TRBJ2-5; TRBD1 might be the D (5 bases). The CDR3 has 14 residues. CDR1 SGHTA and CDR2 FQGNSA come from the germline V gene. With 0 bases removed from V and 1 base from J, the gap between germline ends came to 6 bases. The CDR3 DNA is TGTGCCAGCAGCTTAGCCCAGGGCCAAGAGACCCAGTACTTC. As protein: CASSLAQGQETQYF.